In this sample, the clone carrying this T cell receptor (beta chain) turned up many times. Its antigen remains unknown. CDR3 length equals 16 residues. V lost 5 bases and J 0 bases, leaving 17 bases between the germline ends. The data were taken from a study of CD8 T cells in ankylosing spondylitis. Study results and caveats: A TCR beta motif of several highly homologous variants seemed to mark ankylosing spondylitis blood.

Using quantitative 5'-RACE with molecular barcodes, the authors made TCR beta libraries. TCRdb re-derived calls from the 5' RACE reads in MiXCR, one entry per CDR3 protein. The table lists some 240,000 distinct CDR3 sequences, approximately 7.4% of them singletons. The sequence derives from a male donor with ankylosing spondylitis. The V call is TRBV12-3 or TRBV12-4, the J call TRBJ2-7, with D perhaps matching TRBD1 or TRBD2 (5 bases each). The sequenced material came from blood, either unsorted or a sorted T cell fraction (not recorded which). CDR3 amino acids: CASSEGTVTSSYEQYF. CDR3 DNA: TGTGCCAGCAGTGAAGGGACGGTCACGAGCTCCTACGAGCAGTACTTC.